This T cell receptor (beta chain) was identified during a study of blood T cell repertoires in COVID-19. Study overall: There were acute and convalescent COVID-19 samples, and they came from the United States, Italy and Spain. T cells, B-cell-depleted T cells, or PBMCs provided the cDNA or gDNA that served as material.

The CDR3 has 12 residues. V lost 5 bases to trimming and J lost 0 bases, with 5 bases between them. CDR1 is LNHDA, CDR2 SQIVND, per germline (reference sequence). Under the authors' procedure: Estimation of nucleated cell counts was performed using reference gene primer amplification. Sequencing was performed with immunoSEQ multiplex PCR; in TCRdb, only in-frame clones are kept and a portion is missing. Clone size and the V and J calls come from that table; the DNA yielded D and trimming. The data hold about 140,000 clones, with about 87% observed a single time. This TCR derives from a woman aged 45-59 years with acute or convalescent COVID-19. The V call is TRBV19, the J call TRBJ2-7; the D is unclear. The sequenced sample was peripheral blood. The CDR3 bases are TGTGCCAGTAGTGACACCTCCTACGAGCAGTACTTC. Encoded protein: CASSDTSYEQYF.